This T cell receptor (beta chain) derives from a study of blood T cells in healthy people across ages. V lost 5 bases to trimming and J lost 1 base; unmatched junction nucleotides: 2. The germline gives CDR1 SGHTA, CDR2 FQGTGA. CDR3 size: 15 residues. A J-beta primer mix and a sample-barcoded 5' primer were used in a second PCR of roughly 6 to 11 cycles. TCRdb redid the calling of the 5' RACE reads with MiXCR, one entry per CDR3 protein. The sample holds about 760,000 distinct CDR3 sequences, approximately 25% seen once. This sample was shared with a second study, whose subject was T cells of mothers and their children.

This chain connects TRBV7-3 to TRBJ2-4, with 10 bases that match TRBD1. The receptor was derived from a boy younger than 18 in good health. The specimen was blood. The CDR3 DNA sequence: TGTGCCAGCAGCGCGGGACAGGGGGCCAAAAACATTCAGTACTTC. Its translation is CASSAGQGAKNIQYF.